This entry lists 19 T cell receptor beta chains sequenced from one sample in a study of OX40 agonist ivuxolimab in advanced cancers. The table came from immunoSEQ multiplex PCR; TCRdb's copy has only in-frame clones and leaves some out. The sample has over 25,000 clones; around 86% are singletons. The sample was CD4+ or CD8+ T cells sorted from blood, taken in a trial of the OX40 agonist ivuxolimab. These receptors were collected from an adult with an advanced solid tumor such as melanoma, head and neck, liver or kidney cancer.

This clone occurred once. This sequence joins TRBV19 and TRBJ2-7; no firm D call. The germline V gene has CDR1 LNHDA and CDR2 SQIVND (reference sequence). The CDR3 consists of 14 residues. The V and J ends lost 5 bases and 3 bases respectively, with 14 bases between them. CDR3 sequence: CASSLTMGVYEQYF. The CDR3 DNA reads TGTGCCAGTAGTTTAACTATGGGCGTCTACGAGCAGTACTTC.

The rearrangement joins TRBV25-1 to TRBJ2-2, with D tentatively TRBD1 (6 bases). V was shortened by 1 base and J by 0 bases, with 9 bases between the two germline ends. Germline loops: CDR1 MGHDK, CDR2 SYGVNS. This CDR3 contains 16 residues. The CDR3 DNA follows: TGTGCCAGCAGTGAATCAGGGGTCGCGAACACCGGGGAGCTGTTTTTT. It codes for CASSESGVANTGELFF.

The sample holds one count of this clone. The rearrangement links TRBV30 to TRBJ1-5, with D possibly TRBD1 on 5 matching bases. CDR3 size: 15 residues. Per the germline V gene, CDR1 is GTSNPN and CDR2 is SVGIG (reference sequence). Trimming cost V 0 bases and J 6 bases, with 15 bases left between them. The CDR3 spells CAWSVGPGSGQPQHF. The CDR3 coding sequence is TGTGCCTGGAGTGTTGGTCCAGGGTCGGGTCAGCCCCAGCATTTT.

In this sample, this clone turned up a few times. The junction does not match germline at one end; this may be a read error. The rearrangement uses TRBV7-7 and TRBJ2-7; 9 bases map to TRBD1. CDR1 is SSHAT, CDR2 FNYEAQ, per germline (reference sequence). The CDR3 consists of 13 residues. The CDR3 sequence: CASSSDRGDEQYF. DNA for the CDR3: TGTGCTAGCAGCTCAGACAGGGGGGACGAGCAGTACTTC. The variable domain in full, with the rest retrieved from reference TRBV7-7 and TRBJ2-7, is GAGVSQSPRYKVTKRGQDVTLRCDPISSHATLYWYQQALGQGPEFLTYFNYEAQPDKSGLPSDRFSAERPEGSISTLTIQRTEQRDSAMYRCASSSDRGDEQYFGPGTRLTVT.

This clone was observed once. The chain joins TRBV27 to TRBJ2-1; TRBD2 matches 10 bases. Losses at the gene ends were 0 bases for V and 3 bases for J; bases not matched to a gene: 2. Germline CDR1 is MNHEY and CDR2 is SMNVEV (reference sequence). This CDR3 region has 16 residues. The CDR3, as DNA: TGTGCCAGCAGTTTATCCAGCGGGGGGGTCTACAATGAGCAGTTCTTC. It is translated as CASSLSSGGVYNEQFF.

The V gene is TRBV15, the J gene TRBJ2-5; a possible D gene is TRBD2 (5 bases). The V end lost 1 base, the J end lost 4 bases, and 13 bases lay between the germline ends. This CDR3 region has 15 residues. Germline lookup yields CDR1 LNHNV and CDR2 YYDKDF (reference sequence). Here the CDR3 reads CATSRGALAGETQYF. The CDR3 region has the DNA TGTGCCACCAGCAGAGGAGCCCTAGCCGGAGAGACCCAGTACTTC.

V and J are TRBV28 and TRBJ2-3, with 7 bases identical to TRBD1. The J segment lost 3 bases and the V segment lost 7 bases, leaving 10 bases of the junction unmatched. In germline, CDR1 is MDHEN, CDR2 SYDVKM. This CDR3 comprises 15 residues. The CDR3 loop reads CASTLGTGDTDTQYF. The CDR3 DNA is TGTGCCAGCACCCTAGGAACAGGGGATACAGATACGCAGTATTTT.

This clone was seen a handful of times. This rearrangement joins TRBV7-8 to TRBJ2-7, with D hard to call. Germline loops: CDR1 SGHVS, CDR2 FQNEAQ. The CDR3 runs 14 residues. V shed 1 base and J shed 7 bases, with 14 bases lying between them. The CDR3 loop reads CASSLGEYRREQYF. The CDR3 nucleotides read TGTGCCAGCAGCTTAGGAGAGTACAGACGGGAGCAGTACTTC. Drawing the rest from reference TRBV7-8 and TRBJ2-7, the complete variable domain is GAGVSQSPRYKVAKRGQDVALRCDPISGHVSLFWYQQALGQGPEFLTYFQNEAQLDKSGLPSDRFFAERPEGSVSTLKIQRTQQEDSAVYLCASSLGEYRREQYFGPGTRLTVT.

This chain connects TRBV25-1 to TRBJ2-1; 10 bases line up with TRBD2. The ends lost 1 base at V and 4 bases at J; junction bases unmatched: 4. Germline values: CDR1 MGHDK, CDR2 SYGVNS. The CDR3 spans 16 residues. The CDR3 protein is CASSEFASGSYNEQFF. The DNA for the CDR3 is TGTGCCAGCAGTGAATTCGCTAGCGGGAGTTACAATGAGCAGTTCTTC.

The chain uses TRBV7-3 and TRBJ1-6; TRBD1 agrees at 10 bases. CDR1 is SGHTA, CDR2 FQGTGA, per germline. This CDR3 has 14 amino acids. The J segment lost 9 bases and the V segment lost 5 bases, leaving 4 bases of the junction unmatched. This CDR3 reads CASSPGQGISPLHF. The CDR3 coding sequence is TGTGCCAGCAGCCCGGGACAGGGGATTTCACCCCTCCACTTT.

This chain's CDR3 is CASSQDPSADTDTQYF. Written as DNA, the CDR3 is TGCGCCAGCAGCCAAGATCCCAGCGCGGACACAGATACGCAGTATTTT. The chain combines TRBV4-1 with TRBJ2-3; no clear D. Trimming pared 0 bases from V and 2 bases from J, leaving 12 bases between. The CDR3 extends over 16 amino acids. Germline CDR1 is MGHRA and CDR2 is YSYEKL.

The gene calls are TRBV27 and TRBJ2-1, with 8 positions matching TRBD1. The CDR3 runs to 16 residues. From germline, CDR1 is MNHEY and CDR2 SMNVEV (reference sequence). With 0 bases clipped from V and 2 bases from J, the junction kept 3 bases outside the gene matches. The CDR3 nucleotides read TGTGCCAGCAGTTTATCACGGACAGGGACCTACAATGAGCAGTTCTTC. Residues: CASSLSRTGTYNEQFF.

The rearrangement links TRBV2 to TRBJ2-3; 9 nucleotides agree with TRBD1. The CDR3 extends over 14 amino acids. Germline-derived CDR1 and CDR2 are SNHLY and FYNNEI. V dropped 6 bases and J dropped 6; count of bases not matched to a gene: 7. CDR3 sequence: CASSTGTGWDTQYF. For the CDR3, the DNA is TGTGCCAGCAGCACCGGGACAGGGTGGGATACGCAGTATTTT.

The chain joins TRBV15 to TRBJ1-1; 7 bases align to TRBD1. Germline values: CDR1 LNHNV, CDR2 YYDKDF (reference sequence). The CDR3 length is 15 residues. Losses at the gene ends were 2 bases for V and 0 bases for J; bases not matched to a gene: 3. CDR3 sequence reads: CATSRSDRVNTEAFF. In DNA, the CDR3 is TGTGCCACCAGCAGATCCGACAGGGTGAACACTGAAGCTTTCTTT.

This chain connects TRBV5-4 to TRBJ2-3; TRBD2 matches at 7 bases. The J segment lost 5 bases and the V segment lost 3 bases, leaving 15 bases of the junction unmatched. The germline CDR1 and CDR2 sequences are SGHNT and YYREEE (reference sequence). This CDR3 has 17 residues. The CDR3 loop is CASSYPGSGAGGDTQYF. CDR3 nucleotide sequence: TGTGCCAGCAGCTACCCGGGGAGCGGGGCCGGAGGAGATACGCAGTATTTT.

Written as DNA, the CDR3 is TGTGCCATCAGTGCGGCAGCCTCCCGGGTGGGGGAGCAGTACTTC. It is translated as CAISAAASRVGEQYF. This chain links TRBV10-3 with TRBJ2-7; D gene uncertain. V was clipped by 4 bases and J by 7 bases, with 20 bases between them. The CDR3 is 15 residues long. Germline CDR1 and CDR2: ENHRY and SYGVKD.

This chain connects TRBV27 to TRBJ1-1; D is possibly TRBD1 (5 bases). V lost 5 bases and J 3 bases, leaving 10 bases between the germline ends. The CDR3 covers 13 residues. Per germline, CDR1 MNHEY and CDR2 SMNVEV (reference sequence). The CDR3 DNA reads as TGTGCCAGCAGTGCCAGGGTTTACACTGAAGCTTTCTTT. Encoded protein: CASSARVYTEAFF.

This clone appeared once. The gene calls are TRBV9 and TRBJ1-1, with 10 bases identical to TRBD1. The CDR3 extends over 16 amino acids. Germline values: CDR1 SGDLS, CDR2 YYNGEE. V shed 0 bases and J 0 bases; nucleotides not matched to a gene: 2. CDR3 DNA sequence: TGTGCCAGCAGCGTAGGGGGACAGGGGATGAACACTGAAGCTTTCTTT. Translated: CASSVGGQGMNTEAFF. The entire variable domain, with the rest obtained from reference TRBV9 and TRBJ1-1, is as follows: DSGVTQTPKHLITATGQRVTLRCSPRSGDLSVYWYQQSLDQGLQFLIQYYNGEERAKGNILERFSAQQFPDLHSELNLSSLELGDSALYFCASSVGGQGMNTEAFFGQGTRLTVV.

The gene calls are TRBV19 and TRBJ1-1; TRBD1 might be the D (6 bases). CDR1 and CDR2 (germline): LNHDA, SQIVND (reference sequence). This CDR3 region has 12 residues. V was cut by 11 bases and J by 7 bases, with 17 bases left in between. The CDR3 reads CAAQGGLNEAFF. The DNA of the CDR3 is TGTGCCGCCCAAGGGGGACTCAATGAAGCTTTCTTT.